The 14 T cell receptor beta chains below come from one sample, sequenced in a study of T cell responses to AZD1222 COVID-19 vaccine. The data were produced by immunoSEQ multiplex PCR, yet TCRdb's version contains in-frame clones alone and is incomplete. The sample has roughly 95,000 clones, around nine tenths seen once; the top ten hold roughly 3.1%. This specimen was peripheral blood, taken 28 days after the second AZD1222 dose. These receptors were obtained from an adult who received the AZD1222 COVID-19 vaccine.

This clone appeared a few times. The J gene is TRBJ1-5, the V gene TRBV28; 9 bases are shared with TRBD1. Germline V gives CDR1 MDHEN, CDR2 SYDVKM. This CDR3 comprises 15 residues. The V segment lost 2 bases and the J segment 6 bases; nucleotides outside the gene matches: 5. CDR3 in DNA: TGTGCCAGCAGTTTAGGACAGGGGCACGTTCAGCCCCAGCATTTT. The encoded protein is CASSLGQGHVQPQHF.

The chain joins TRBV2 to TRBJ1-6; D call uncertain. Looked up from germline, CDR1 is SNHLY and CDR2 is FYNNEI. V lost 4 bases to trimming and J lost 5 bases, with 18 bases between them. CDR3 size: 17 residues. CDR3 bases: TGTGCCAGCAGTGTTGGCGCAGGCCCTGGGAATAATTCACCCCTCCACTTT. It codes for CASSVGAGPGNNSPLHF.

J is TRBJ2-5 and V is TRBV5-8; 10 bases are shared with TRBD1. CDR3 length equals 15 residues. Trimming at V came to 4 bases and at J to 4 bases, leaving 7 bases not matched to a gene. In germline, CDR1 is SGHTS, CDR2 YDEGEE. The CDR3 DNA reads TGTGCCAGCAGCGATGGGACAGGGGCACGAGAGACCCAGTACTTC. It yields the protein CASSDGTGARETQYF. The full variable domain, its missing parts supplied by reference TRBV5-8 and TRBJ2-5, is EAGVTQSPTHLIKTRGQQATLRCSPISGHTSVYWYQQALGLGLQFLLWYDEGEERNRGNFPPRFSGRQFPNYSSELNVNALELEDSALYLCASSDGTGARETQYFGPGTRLLVL.

V is TRBV7-9 and J is TRBJ1-6, with D possibly TRBD1 on 5 matching bases. The CDR3 totals 15 residues. Per germline, CDR1 SEHNR and CDR2 FQNEAQ (reference sequence). Trimming removed 6 bases from V and 7 bases from J, with 16 bases in between. The CDR3: CASSPQGSMNSPLHF. The CDR3 region has the DNA TGTGCCAGCAGTCCGCAGGGATCTATGAATTCACCCCTCCACTTT.

The chain combines TRBV7-3 with TRBJ1-1; D unresolved. V was trimmed by 1 base and J by 1 base, leaving 10 bases between them. CDR1 SGHTA and CDR2 FQGTGA come from the germline V gene. This CDR3 has 15 amino acids. The CDR3 reads CASSLRLDPNTEAFF. CDR3 coding DNA: TGTGCCAGCAGCTTAAGACTCGACCCGAACACTGAAGCTTTCTTT.

The chain is built from TRBV5-4 and TRBJ2-3; 9 nucleotides agree with TRBD2. CDR3 size: 16 residues. V shed 4 bases, J shed 4 bases, and the junction held 10 bases outside the gene matches. Germline lookup yields CDR1 SGHNT and CDR2 YYREEE (reference sequence). Here the CDR3 DNA reads TGTGCCAGCAGCGTTCGGGCGGGGGGGCGTCCAGATACGCAGTATTTT. The encoded protein is CASSVRAGGRPDTQYF.

A few counts support this clone. V usage is TRBV5-1 and J usage is TRBJ2-5; D may be TRBD2 (6 bases). CDR1 and CDR2 from the germline V gene are SGHRS and YFSETQ. Trimming removed 3 bases at V and 1 base at J, with 10 bases between. The CDR3 runs 14 residues. This CDR3 is CASSSPGGQETQYF. CDR3 bases: TGCGCCAGCAGCTCCCCCGGGGGCCAAGAGACCCAGTACTTC.

The rearrangement joins TRBV2 to TRBJ1-5; no clear D. Germline lookup yields CDR1 SNHLY and CDR2 FYNNEI. Trimming stripped 2 bases from V and 0 bases from J, with 8 bases between. The CDR3 sequence is 15 residues long. The CDR3 DNA follows: TGTGCCAGCAGTGAAACAAACTATAGCAATCAGCCCCAGCATTTT. This encodes CASSETNYSNQPQHF.

The rearrangement joins TRBV9 to TRBJ1-2; 7 bases line up with TRBD1. Unmatched junction bases numbered 9, after V lost 4 bases and J lost 3 bases. The CDR3 runs to 15 residues. Germline values: CDR1 SGDLS, CDR2 YYNGEE. CDR3 coding DNA: TGTGCCAGCAGCCCAACGACAGGGTTACACTATGGCTACACCTTC. Translated, it gives CASSPTTGLHYGYTF. The full variable domain, in which reference TRBV9 and TRBJ1-2 provide the parts outside the CDR3, is DSGVTQTPKHLITATGQRVTLRCSPRSGDLSVYWYQQSLDQGLQFLIQYYNGEERAKGNILERFSAQQFPDLHSELNLSSLELGDSALYFCASSPTTGLHYGYTFGSGTRLTVV.

The chain links TRBV30 to TRBJ1-5; weak D call: TRBD1 (6 bases). V was pared by 2 bases and J by 5 bases, with 13 bases between. The germline CDR1 and CDR2 sequences are GTSNPN and SVGIG (reference sequence). The CDR3 has 14 amino acids. CDR3 coding DNA: TGTGCCTGGAGTTCCACAGGGATGGATCAGCCCCAGCATTTT. It codes for CAWSSTGMDQPQHF.

J is TRBJ2-5 and V is TRBV7-8; D gene ambiguous. This CDR3 region has 13 residues. In germline, CDR1 is SGHVS, CDR2 FQNEAQ. V gave up 5 bases and J gave up 5 bases, with 12 bases separating them. The CDR3 bases are TGTGCCAGCAGCCCCGGCCTGGGGGAGACCCAGTACTTC. Encoded protein: CASSPGLGETQYF. The full variable domain, with the rest looked up from reference TRBV7-8 and TRBJ2-5, is GAGVSQSPRYKVAKRGQDVALRCDPISGHVSLFWYQQALGQGPEFLTYFQNEAQLDKSGLPSDRFFAERPEGSVSTLKIQRTQQEDSAVYLCASSPGLGETQYFGPGTRLLVL.

The genes are TRBV29-1 and TRBJ1-1, with D possibly matching TRBD1 (6 bases). V lost 3 bases, J lost 1 base, and 12 bases lay in between. Germline CDR1 and CDR2: SQVTM and ANQGSEA. There are 14 residues in the CDR3. CDR3 nucleotides: TGCAGCGTTGATTTGGGGGGCGCGAACACTGAAGCTTTCTTT. Amino acid sequence: CSVDLGGANTEAFF.

The rearrangement links TRBV11-2 to TRBJ2-2; 9 bases match TRBD2. CDR1 SGHAT and CDR2 FQNNGV come from the germline V gene. V trimming: 5 bases; J trimming: 0 bases; junction bases outside the gene matches: 13. The CDR3 runs 19 residues. CDR3 region: CASSPGRGSGGANTGELFF. The CDR3 coding sequence is TGTGCCAGCAGCCCCGGGCGGGGTAGCGGGGGCGCGAACACCGGGGAGCTGTTTTTT.

The rearrangement joins TRBV10-3 to TRBJ1-3; D gene uncertain. The CDR3 is made up of 15 amino acids. Germline CDR1 reads ENHRY; CDR2 reads SYGVKD. V was shortened by 2 bases and J by 1 base, with 9 bases between the two germline ends. The CDR3 is CAISERSVSGNTIYF. For the CDR3, the DNA is TGTGCCATCAGTGAGCGGTCAGTTTCTGGAAACACCATATATTTT.